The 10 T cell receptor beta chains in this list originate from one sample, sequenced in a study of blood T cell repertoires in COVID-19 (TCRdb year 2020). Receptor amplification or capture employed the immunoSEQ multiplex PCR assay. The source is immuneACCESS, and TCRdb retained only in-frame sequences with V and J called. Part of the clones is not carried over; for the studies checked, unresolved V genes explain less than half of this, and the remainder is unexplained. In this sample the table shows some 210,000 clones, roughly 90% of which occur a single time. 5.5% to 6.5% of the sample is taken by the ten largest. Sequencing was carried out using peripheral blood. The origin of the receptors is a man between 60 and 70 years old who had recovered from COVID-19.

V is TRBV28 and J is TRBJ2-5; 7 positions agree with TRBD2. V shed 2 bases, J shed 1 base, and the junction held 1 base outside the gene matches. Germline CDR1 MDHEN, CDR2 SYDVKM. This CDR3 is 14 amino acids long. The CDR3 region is CASSLGGGQETQYF. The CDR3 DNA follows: TGTGCCAGCAGTTTAGGGGGGGGCCAAGAGACCCAGTACTTC.

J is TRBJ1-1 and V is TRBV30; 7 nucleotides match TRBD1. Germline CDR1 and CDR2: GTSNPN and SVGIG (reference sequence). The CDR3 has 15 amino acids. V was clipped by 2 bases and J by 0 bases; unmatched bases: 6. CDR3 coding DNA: TGTGCCTGGAGTACGGGACAGCTTATGAACACTGAAGCTTTCTTT. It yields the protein CAWSTGQLMNTEAFF.

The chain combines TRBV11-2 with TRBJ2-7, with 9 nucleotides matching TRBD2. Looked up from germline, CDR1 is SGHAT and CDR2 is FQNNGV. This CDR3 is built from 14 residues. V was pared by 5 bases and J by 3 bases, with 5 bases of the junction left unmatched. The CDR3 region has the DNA TGTGCCAGCAGCCCCGGCGGGAGGGGCTACGAGCAGTACTTC. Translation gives CASSPGGRGYEQYF. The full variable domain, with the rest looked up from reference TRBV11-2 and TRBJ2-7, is EAGVAQSPRYKIIEKRQSVAFWCNPISGHATLYWYQQILGQGPKLLIQFQNNGVVDDSQLPKDRFSAERLKGVDSTLKIQPAKLEDSAVYLCASSPGGRGYEQYFGPGTRLTVT.

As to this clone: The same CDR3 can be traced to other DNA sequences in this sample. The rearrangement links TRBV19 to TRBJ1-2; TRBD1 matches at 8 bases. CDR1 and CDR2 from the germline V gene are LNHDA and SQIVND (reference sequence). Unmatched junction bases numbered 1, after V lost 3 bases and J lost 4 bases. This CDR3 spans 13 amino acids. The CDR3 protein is CASSIGQGYGYTF. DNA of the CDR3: TGTGCCAGTAGTATCGGACAGGGCTATGGCTACACCTTC.

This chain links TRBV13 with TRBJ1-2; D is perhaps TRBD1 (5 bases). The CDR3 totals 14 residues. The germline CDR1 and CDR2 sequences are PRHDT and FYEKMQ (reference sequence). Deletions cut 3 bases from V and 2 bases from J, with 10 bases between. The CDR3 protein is CASSFAGYNYGYTF. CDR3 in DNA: TGTGCCAGCAGCTTCGCAGGGTACAACTATGGCTACACCTTC.

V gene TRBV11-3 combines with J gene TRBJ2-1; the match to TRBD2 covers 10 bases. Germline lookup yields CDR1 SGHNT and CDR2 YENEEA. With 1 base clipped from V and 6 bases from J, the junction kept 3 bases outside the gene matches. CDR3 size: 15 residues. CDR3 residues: CASSLGVAGGNEQFF. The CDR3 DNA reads TGTGCCAGCAGCTTAGGAGTAGCGGGGGGCAATGAGCAGTTCTTC.

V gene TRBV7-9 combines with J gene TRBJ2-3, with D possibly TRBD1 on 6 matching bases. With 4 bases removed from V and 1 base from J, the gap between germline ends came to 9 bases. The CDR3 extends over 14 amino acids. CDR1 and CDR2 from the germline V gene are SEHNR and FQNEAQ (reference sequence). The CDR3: CASSSWTGTDTQYF. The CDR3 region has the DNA TGTGCCAGCAGCTCCTGGACAGGCACAGATACGCAGTATTTT.

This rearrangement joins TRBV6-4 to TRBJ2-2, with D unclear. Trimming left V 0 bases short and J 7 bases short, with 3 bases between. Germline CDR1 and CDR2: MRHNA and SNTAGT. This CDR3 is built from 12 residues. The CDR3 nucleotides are TGTGCCAGCAGTGACTCGTACGGGGAGCTGTTTTTT. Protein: CASSDSYGELFF.

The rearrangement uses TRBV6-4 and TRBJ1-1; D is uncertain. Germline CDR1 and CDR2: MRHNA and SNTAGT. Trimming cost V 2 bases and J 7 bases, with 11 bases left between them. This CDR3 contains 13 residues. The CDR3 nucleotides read TGTGCCAGCAGTGACGGTTATGCGGATGAAGCTTTCTTT. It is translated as CASSDGYADEAFF.

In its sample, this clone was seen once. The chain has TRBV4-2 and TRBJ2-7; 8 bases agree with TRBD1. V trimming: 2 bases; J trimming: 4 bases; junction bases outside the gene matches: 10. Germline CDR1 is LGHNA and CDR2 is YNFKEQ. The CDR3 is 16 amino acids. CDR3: CASSQPSGTGGYEQYF. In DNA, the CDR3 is TGTGCCAGCAGCCAACCCTCCGGGACAGGAGGATACGAGCAGTACTTC.